These 16 T cell receptor beta chains came from one sample sequenced in a study of T cells in Graves' hyperthyroidism and ophthalmopathy. TCR beta CDR3 regions were amplified from RNA. First-round RT-PCR targeting the TCR CDR3 was performed with the HTBI primer set. TCRdb analysed the multiplex PCR reads with MiXCR anew, one entry per CDR3 protein. The sample lists around 400,000 distinct CDR3 sequences, roughly 15% occurring once. Sequenced input: blood. The source is a woman aged 60-75 years with Graves' ophthalmopathy.

The V and J genes are TRBV6-2 or TRBV6-3 and TRBJ2-3; TRBD2 agrees at 8 bases. The junction had 9 bases not matched to a gene; V was cut back by 7 bases and J by 3 bases. Germline CDR1 is MNHEY and CDR2 is SVGEGT. The CDR3 is made up of 15 amino acids. This chain's CDR3 is CASKWGQRETDTQYF. The DNA for the CDR3 is TGTGCCAGCAAATGGGGGCAGCGGGAGACAGATACGCAGTATTTT.

This clonotype was seen ten or more times. This rearrangement joins TRBV6-5 to TRBJ1-1, with D possibly TRBD1 on 5 matching bases. The V gene's germline CDR1 is MNHEY and CDR2 SVGAGI. Trimming pared 0 bases from V and 4 bases from J, leaving 12 bases between. This CDR3 has 15 residues. The CDR3 coding sequence is TGTGCCAGCAGTTACTCAGAGGGGACGGGCACTGAAGCTTTCTTT. Translated: CASSYSEGTGTEAFF.

The rearrangement uses TRBV19 and TRBJ2-1, with 7 nucleotides matching TRBD2. This CDR3 is built from 14 residues. Germline-derived CDR1 and CDR2 are LNHDA and SQIVND (reference sequence). Germline trimming cut 1 base from V and 9 bases from J; bases unmatched to any gene: 6. The CDR3 nucleotides are TGTGCCAGTAGTATAGGGGGGGGTACCCGTGAGCAGTTCTTC. Translating it yields CASSIGGGTREQFF.

About this clonotype: The final CDR3 position lacks the conserved phenylalanine or tryptophan, pointing to a likely read error. The chain carries TRBV12-3 or TRBV12-4 and TRBJ2-1; 8 bases fit TRBD2. Trimming cost V 5 bases and J 5 bases; bases outside gene matches: 11. There are 16 residues in the CDR3. DNA for the CDR3: TGTGCCAGCAGTCCTCTTCTAGCGGGTCTAAACAATGAGCAGTTCCTC. Its translation is CASSPLLAGLNNEQFL.

The rearrangement links TRBV30 to TRBJ1-5, with 9 positions matching TRBD1. The CDR3 runs to 15 residues. The V and J ends lost 2 bases and 1 base, in that order; junction bases with no gene match: 3. The V gene's germline CDR1 is GTSNPN and CDR2 SVGIG (reference sequence). The CDR3: CAWSMGQGSNQPQHF. The CDR3 region has the DNA TGTGCCTGGAGTATGGGACAGGGAAGCAATCAGCCCCAGCATTTT. The variable domain in full, completed from reference TRBV30 and TRBJ1-5, reads SQTIHQWPATLVQPVGSPLSLECTVEGTSNPNLYWYRQAAGRGLQLLFYSVGIGQISSEVPQNLSASRPQDRQFILSSKKLLLSDSGFYLCAWSMGQGSNQPQHFGDGTRLSIL.

This clonotype was picked up many times. V gene TRBV6-1 combines with J gene TRBJ1-2; TRBD1 is a possible D gene (5 bases). V dropped 8 bases and J dropped 7 bases, with 11 bases sitting between them. This CDR3 comprises 11 residues. Germline CDR1 and CDR2: MNHNS and SASEGT. CDR3 sequence reads: CASGRGIGYTF. The CDR3, as DNA: TGTGCCAGCGGCCGGGGGATTGGCTACACCTTC.

This clonotype has ten or more counts. The J gene is TRBJ2-3, the V gene TRBV18; 8 bases align to TRBD2. V trimming: 5 bases; J trimming: 1 base; junction bases outside the gene matches: 8. This CDR3 is built from 16 residues. Per the germline V gene, CDR1 is KGHSH and CDR2 is LQKENI. CDR3 sequence: CASSTTGGPGTDTQYF. The CDR3 DNA reads as TGTGCCAGCTCAACCACGGGAGGGCCGGGCACAGATACGCAGTATTTT.

In its sample, this clonotype was seen many times. The chain recombines TRBV28 with TRBJ2-5; 13 positions match TRBD2. Germline trimming cut 6 bases from V and 5 bases from J; bases unmatched to any gene: 9. The CDR3 is 16 residues long. CDR1 is MDHEN, CDR2 SYDVKM, per germline. The CDR3 reads CASSSRLAGGWETQYF. The CDR3 nucleotides read TGTGCCAGCAGCTCCCGACTAGCGGGAGGTTGGGAGACCCAGTACTTC. Full variable domain (outside the CDR3, taken from reference TRBV28 and TRBJ2-5): DVKVTQSSRYLVKRTGEKVFLECVQDMDHENMFWYRQDPGLGLRLIYFSYDVKMKEKGDIPEGYSVSREKKERFSLILESASTNQTSMYLCASSSRLAGGWETQYFGPGTRLLVL.

This clonotype was observed a few times. The chain employs TRBV5-1 and TRBJ1-5, with D perhaps matching TRBD1 (6 bases). Per the germline V gene, CDR1 is SGHRS and CDR2 is YFSETQ. The CDR3 is 14 residues long. V was trimmed by 10 bases and J by 3 bases, leaving 17 bases between them. CDR3 sequence (DNA): TGCGCCTCGGCGGAGGGGGGCGCCAATCAGCCCCAGCATTTT. It encodes CASAEGGANQPQHF.

The V and J genes are TRBV6-1 and TRBJ1-2, with D possibly being TRBD1 (6 bases). V shed 10 bases and J shed 0 bases, with 15 bases lying between them. The germline V gene has CDR1 MNHNS and CDR2 SASEGT. CDR3 length equals 14 residues. Written as DNA, the CDR3 is TGTGCCACCTTCGCAGGGGAGTCTAACTATGGCTACACCTTC. Protein: CATFAGESNYGYTF.

On this clonotype: A read error is possible here, since a much larger clone lies one base away. The V and J genes are TRBV2 and TRBJ2-7; 10 bases are shared with TRBD2. The germline V gene has CDR1 SNHLY and CDR2 FYNNEI. The junction had 12 bases not matched to a gene; V was cut back by 3 bases and J by 4 bases. This CDR3 is built from 17 residues. CDR3 amino acids: CASSDPQRGGELYEQYF. The CDR3 DNA sequence: TGTGCCAGCAGTGACCCCCAGCGGGGGGGGGAGCTTTACGAGCAGTACTTC.

This clonotype was seen repeatedly, ten times or more. The chain has TRBV20-1 and TRBJ2-5; D may match TRBD1 or TRBD2 (5 bases each). Trimming shortened V by 4 bases and J by 2 bases, and 17 bases separated the two germline ends. The CDR3 length is 15 residues. Germline CDR1 reads DFQATT; CDR2 reads SNEGSKA (reference sequence). The CDR3 sequence: CSATRRAGSQETQYF. The CDR3 coding sequence is TGCAGTGCTACCCGCAGGGCAGGGAGTCAAGAGACCCAGTACTTC.

This clonotype was seen ten or more times. The rearrangement joins TRBV5-1 to TRBJ2-5, with TRBD2 matching 8 bases. The CDR3 totals 15 residues. CDR1 is SGHRS, CDR2 YFSETQ, per germline. The trim removed 2 bases at V and 5 bases at J, leaving 8 bases unmatched. CDR3 region: CASSFGRLAMETQYF. CDR3 coding DNA: TGCGCCAGCAGCTTCGGCCGACTAGCGATGGAGACCCAGTACTTC. The variable domain in full, completed from reference TRBV5-1 and TRBJ2-5, reads KAGVTQTPRYLIKTRGQQVTLSCSPISGHRSVSWYQQTPGQGLQFLFEYFSETQRNKGNFPGRFSGRQFSNSRSEMNVSTLELGDSALYLCASSFGRLAMETQYFGPGTRLLVL.

This clonotype showed up just a few times. The rearrangement joins TRBV12-3 or TRBV12-4 to TRBJ1-2; TRBD1 is a possible D gene (6 bases). Trimming took off 6 bases at V and 1 base at J, with 15 bases between the two ends. The CDR3 contains 15 residues. DNA for the CDR3: TGTGCCAGCAGGCCCGACAGGACGAATAACTATGGCTACACCTTC. Translated: CASRPDRTNNYGYTF.

The chain is built from TRBV6-2 or TRBV6-3 and TRBJ1-6; no definite D call. Trimming stripped 1 base from V and 7 bases from J, with 17 bases between. The V gene's germline CDR1 is MNHEY and CDR2 SVGEGT. The CDR3 is 17 amino acids. This chain's CDR3 is CASSYFPLASRNSPLHF. DNA of the CDR3: TGTGCCAGCAGTTACTTCCCACTGGCCAGCCGGAATTCACCCCTCCACTTT.

For this clonotype: At one end, the junction sequence differs from germline, possibly due to a read error. The chain is built from TRBV28 and TRBJ2-2, with TRBD1 as a possible D gene (6 bases). The germline V gene encodes CDR1 MDHEN and CDR2 SYDVKM. This CDR3 comprises 16 residues. The CDR3 DNA reads as TGTGCCAGCAGTCGGCCCGGACAGAGAAGGTTCGGGGAGCTGCTTTTT. Protein product: CASSRPGQRRFGELLF.